This entry lists 15 T cell receptor beta chains sequenced from one sample in a study of early T cells in non-severe SARS-CoV-2 infection. TCRdb re-called the 5' RACE reads with MiXCR, one entry per CDR3 protein. The table records roughly 28,000 distinct CDR3 sequences, around 5% of them present only once. The material sequenced was whole blood. The receptors were gathered from an adult who was a healthcare worker with PCR-confirmed SARS-CoV-2 infection or an uninfected control (not recorded which).

This clonotype has at least ten counts. The chain combines TRBV7-2 with TRBJ2-1, with D possibly being TRBD1 (6 bases). The CDR3 spans 16 residues. Germline CDR1 is SGHTA and CDR2 is FQGNSA. The germline V and J ends were trimmed by 1 base and 4 bases, with 14 bases remaining between them. The CDR3 spells CASSLGSRGGYNEQFF. The CDR3, as DNA: TGTGCCAGCAGCTTAGGGTCCAGGGGCGGATACAATGAGCAGTTCTTC.

V usage is TRBV30 and J usage is TRBJ1-4; 7 bases are shared with TRBD1. V lost 1 base to trimming and J lost 4 bases; unmatched junction nucleotides: 3. CDR3 length: 14 amino acids. Germline-derived CDR1 and CDR2 are GTSNPN and SVGIG (reference sequence). CDR3 DNA: TGTGCCTGGAGTGAACAGGGGATTAATGAAAAACTGTTTTTT. Its protein is CAWSEQGINEKLFF.

This clonotype was detected many times. The rearrangement uses TRBV7-9 and TRBJ1-5; D is perhaps TRBD1 (5 bases). Germline loops: CDR1 SEHNR, CDR2 FQNEAQ (reference sequence). The CDR3 is made up of 15 amino acids. V lost 5 bases, J lost 6 bases, and 17 bases lay in between. The CDR3 spells CASSLSTPGGQPQHF. CDR3 DNA sequence: TGTGCCAGCAGCCTTTCCACCCCGGGGGGTCAGCCCCAGCATTTT. The full variable domain, its missing parts supplied by reference TRBV7-9 and TRBJ1-5, is DTGVSQNPRHKITKRGQNVTFRCDPISEHNRLYWYRQTLGQGPEFLTYFQNEAQLEKSRLLSDRFSAERPKGSFSTLEIQRTEQGDSAMYLCASSLSTPGGQPQHFGDGTRLSIL.

In this sample, this clonotype turned up a few times. This chain links TRBV29-1 with TRBJ2-7; 9 bases are shared with TRBD1. Per germline, CDR1 SQVTM and CDR2 ANQGSEA. The CDR3 covers 15 residues. Germline trimming cut 4 bases from V and 1 base from J; bases unmatched to any gene: 8. Here the CDR3 reads CSVVNAGTGSYEQYF. DNA of the CDR3: TGCAGCGTTGTGAATGCCGGGACAGGGTCCTACGAGCAGTACTTC.

In its sample, this clonotype was seen a few times. The CDR3, as DNA: TGCGCCAGCAGCCCTGTGAGTGAGTGGGGAAACATTCAGTACTTC. As protein: CASSPVSEWGNIQYF. The chain joins TRBV5-1 to TRBJ2-4; no clear D gene. CDR3 length: 15 residues. Trimming took 4 bases from V and 6 from J, leaving 17 bases between them. Germline CDR1 is SGHRS and CDR2 is YFSETQ.

The chain recombines TRBV9 with TRBJ1-3, with no clear D. Trimming cost V 0 bases and J 0 bases, with 4 bases left between them. This CDR3 region has 14 residues. In germline, CDR1 is SGDLS, CDR2 YYNGEE. CDR3 sequence (DNA): TGTGCCAGCAGCGTAGGTAGCTCTGGAAACACCATATATTTT. This codes for CASSVGSSGNTIYF.

The table lists this clonotype with a few counts. The chain has TRBV5-1 and TRBJ2-1; TRBD2 might be the D (6 bases). The CDR3 length is 16 residues. Germline-derived CDR1 and CDR2 are SGHRS and YFSETQ. Trimming cost V 1 base and J 3 bases, with 14 bases left between them. The CDR3 DNA reads as TGCGCCAGCAGCTTGAGTCTCATAGCGGACTACAATGAGCAGTTCTTC. Amino acid sequence: CASSLSLIADYNEQFF.

In its sample, this clonotype was seen many times. The chain employs TRBV6-5 and TRBJ2-7; unclear D gene. The V gene lost 0 bases and the J gene lost 5 bases, with 11 bases spanning the gap. The CDR3 contains 14 residues. The germline V gene has CDR1 MNHEY and CDR2 SVGAGI. In DNA, the CDR3 is TGTGCCAGCAGTTACTCGAGCAATACGGACGAGCAGTACTTC. Protein: CASSYSSNTDEQYF.

The sample holds a few counts of this clonotype. The rearrangement links TRBV9 to TRBJ2-1; no clear D. The V end was cut by 0 bases, the J end by 10 bases, with 17 bases between. The CDR3 is 15 residues long. Germline V gene data show CDR1 as SGDLS and CDR2 as YYNGEE. This CDR3 is CASSVDPHTSKEQFF. As DNA, the CDR3 is TGTGCCAGCAGCGTAGATCCTCATACAAGCAAGGAGCAGTTCTTC.

This clonotype was seen a single time. The genes are TRBV10-2 and TRBJ2-3; no reliable D call. CDR3 length: 18 residues. The V end was cut by 4 bases, the J end by 5 bases, with 25 bases between. Germline-derived CDR1 and CDR2 are WSHSY and SAAADI. The CDR3 nucleotides are TGCGCCAGCAGTGGAATTTTAGGCCTAAAGCCCAGAGTAGATACGCAGTATTTT. The encoded protein is CASSGILGLKPRVDTQYF.

At least ten counts were recorded for this clonotype. The chain carries TRBV7-9 and TRBJ2-7; perhaps TRBD2 as D (5 bases). Trimming took 5 bases from V and 2 from J, leaving 7 bases between them. This CDR3 has 12 amino acids. Germline loops: CDR1 SEHNR, CDR2 FQNEAQ (reference sequence). The CDR3 region has the DNA TGTGCCAGCAGCCCCGGGACCTACGAGCAGTACTTC. This gives the protein CASSPGTYEQYF.

Ten or more counts support this clonotype. This chain joins TRBV30 and TRBJ2-1; D assignment may be TRBD1 or TRBD2 (6 bases each). The CDR3 consists of 11 residues. The germline V and J ends were trimmed by 7 bases and 13 bases, with 17 bases remaining between them. CDR1 is GTSNPN, CDR2 SVGIG, per germline (reference sequence). CDR3 protein: CASDRGTSQFF. For the CDR3, the DNA is TGTGCCTCCGACCGCGGGACATCTCAGTTCTTC.

This clonotype was recorded a few times. V is TRBV11-2 and J is TRBJ1-2; D not certain. V was cut by 5 bases and J by 2 bases, with 9 bases left in between. The germline V gene encodes CDR1 SGHAT and CDR2 FQNNGV. This CDR3 spans 13 amino acids. Here the CDR3 DNA reads TGTGCCAGCAGCCGCAAGCCCAACTATGGCTACACCTTC. This translates into CASSRKPNYGYTF.

This clonotype showed up many times. The V call is TRBV6-5, the J call TRBJ2-6, with D unresolved. Trimming pared 0 bases from V and 3 bases from J, leaving 0 bases between. The CDR3 spans 13 residues. Germline V gives CDR1 MNHEY, CDR2 SVGAGI. The CDR3 DNA reads as TGTGCCAGCAGTTACTCTGGGGCCAACGTCCTGACTTTC. This translates into CASSYSGANVLTF.

This clonotype was counted between two and nine times. The chain uses TRBV7-6 and TRBJ2-7, with 7 positions matching TRBD2. This CDR3 has 17 residues. From germline, CDR1 is SGHVS and CDR2 FNYEAQ. The junction had 13 bases not matched to a gene; V was cut back by 5 bases and J by 0 bases. CDR3 residues: CASSPREGFGSSYEQYF. CDR3 coding DNA: TGTGCCAGCAGCCCTAGGGAGGGATTCGGCAGCTCCTACGAGCAGTACTTC.